These T cell receptor beta chains were read from a single sample in a study of CD8 T cells in ankylosing spondylitis. MiXCR was run by TCRdb on the 5' RACE reads, yielding one entry per CDR3 protein. The sample lists about 340,000 distinct CDR3 sequences; roughly 14% were seen once. What was sequenced was blood, either unsorted or a sorted T cell fraction (not recorded which). These receptors were obtained from a male donor with ankylosing spondylitis or in good health (not recorded which). Both conserved end residues are part of each CDR3. D genes are given only for firm matches. Only part of the rows carry a size: once, few, many, or a class if the clone is expanded.

d_call	clone_size	v_call	j_call	cdr3_aa	cdr3_nt
.	.	TRBV6-1	TRBJ1-4	CASKLQQGSEKLFF	TGTGCCAGCAAACTACAACAGGGAAGTGAAAAACTGTTTTTT
TRBD1	few	TRBV15	TRBJ2-3	CATSRGQGETDTQYF	TGTGCCACCAGCAGAGGTCAGGGGGAGACAGATACGCAGTATTTT
.	few	TRBV5-1	TRBJ2-7	CASSVSPDRTYEQYF	TGCGCCAGCAGCGTCTCACCGGACCGAACCTACGAGCAGTACTTC
TRBD1	.	TRBV5-1	TRBJ2-1	CASSYKPGQSNEQFF	TGCGCCAGCAGCTACAAACCGGGACAGAGCAATGAGCAGTTCTTC
.	few	TRBV27	TRBJ1-2	CASSLNGAQGGYTF	TGTGCCAGCAGTTTAAATGGGGCGCAAGGTGGCTACACCTTC
.	few	TRBV5-1	TRBJ1-1	CASSSPRGTEAFF	TGCGCCAGCAGCTCCCCAAGAGGCACTGAAGCTTTCTTT
.	.	TRBV4-2	TRBJ2-7	CASSQDRNYEQYF	TGTGCCAGCAGCCAAGACAGGAATTACGAGCAGTACTTC
.	few	TRBV5-1	TRBJ1-4	CASSLEAGVYEKLFF	TGCGCCAGCAGCTTGGAAGCAGGGGTATATGAAAAACTGTTTTTT
.	few	TRBV12-3/TRBV12-4	TRBJ2-7	CASSFGQGIYEQYF	TGTGCCAGCAGTTTTGGGCAGGGGATATACGAGCAGTACTTC
.	.	TRBV21-1	TRBJ2-7	CASSKVGSGWSPWNGQYF	TGTGCCAGCAGCAAAGTGGGCTCCGGGTGGAGCCCTTGGAATGGGCAGTACTTC
TRBD1	few	TRBV9	TRBJ1-2	CASSVAAGGDYGYTF	TGTGCCAGCAGCGTAGCGGCAGGGGGAGACTATGGCTACACCTTC
TRBD1	.	TRBV5-6	TRBJ1-1	CASSLNAQGATEAFF	TGTGCCAGCAGCTTGAACGCACAGGGGGCGACCGAAGCTTTCTTT
TRBD1	.	TRBV20-1	TRBJ2-2	CSASGTANTGELFF	TGCAGTGCTTCCGGGACAGCGAACACCGGGGAGCTGTTTTTT
TRBD1	few	TRBV11-2	TRBJ1-6	CASSLEGQMGSPLHF	TGTGCCAGCAGCTTAGAGGGACAGATGGGTTCACCCCTCCACTTT
.	many	TRBV12-3/TRBV12-4	TRBJ2-1	CASNPWGQGLRNEQFF	TGTGCCAGCAACCCTTGGGGGCAGGGATTAAGGAATGAGCAGTTCTTC
TRBD2	few	TRBV20-1	TRBJ2-4	CSARDSGGVAKNIQYF	TGCAGTGCTAGAGATAGCGGGGGGGTAGCCAAAAACATTCAGTACTTC
.	.	TRBV7-8	TRBJ1-1	CASSPRRDPNTEAFF	TGTGCCAGCAGCCCCAGGAGAGACCCGAACACTGAAGCTTTCTTT
.	.	TRBV19	TRBJ1-1	CASSISTVEAFF	TGTGCCAGTAGTATATCGACGGTTGAAGCTTTCTTT
.	few	TRBV19	TRBJ1-2	CASSIQLKGVGYTF	TGTGCCAGTAGTATCCAATTGAAAGGAGTCGGCTACACCTTC
.	many	TRBV11-2	TRBJ2-2	CASSLLQGLNTGELFF	TGTGCCAGCAGCTTACTCCAGGGTTTAAACACCGGGGAGCTGTTTTTT
TRBD1	many	TRBV12-3/TRBV12-4	TRBJ2-7	CAVKGTGNEQYF	TGTGCCGTTAAGGGGACAGGGAACGAGCAGTACTTC
.	few	TRBV29-1	TRBJ2-2	CSRLGGNGELFF	TGCAGTCGGTTGGGTGGGAACGGGGAGCTGTTTTTT
.	.	TRBV5-6	TRBJ2-5	CASSSGVEETQYF	TGTGCCAGCAGCTCCGGGGTGGAAGAGACCCAGTACTTC
TRBD1	few	TRBV5-1	TRBJ2-2	CASSLAQTGSGELFF	TGCGCCAGCAGCTTGGCCCAGACAGGGTCCGGGGAGCTGTTTTTT
TRBD2	.	TRBV7-9	TRBJ2-5	CASSPLLGGTETQYF	TGTGCCAGCAGCCCCCTGTTGGGGGGGACAGAGACCCAGTACTTC
TRBD2	many	TRBV12-3/TRBV12-4	TRBJ2-3	CASSSTSGISDTQYF	TGTGCCAGCAGTTCGACTAGCGGAATTTCAGATACGCAGTATTTT
TRBD2	few	TRBV20-1	TRBJ2-3	CSARAGGADTQYF	TGCAGTGCCCGAGCGGGAGGAGCAGATACGCAGTATTTT
.	.	TRBV5-1	TRBJ2-7	CASSLEEASSYEQYF	TGCGCCAGCAGCTTGGAGGAGGCCAGCTCCTACGAGCAGTACTTC
.	.	TRBV6-2/TRBV6-3	TRBJ2-7	CASSSTMGEQYF	TGTGCCAGCAGTTCTACAATGGGCGAGCAGTACTTC
TRBD1	.	TRBV7-2	TRBJ2-1	CASSGRDRIYNEQFF	TGTGCCAGCAGCGGAAGGGACAGGATCTACAATGAGCAGTTCTTC
TRBD2	.	TRBV30	TRBJ2-1	CAWSVRREFNEQFF	TGTGCCTGGAGTGTACGGCGGGAGTTCAATGAGCAGTTCTTC
.	many	TRBV29-1	TRBJ1-2	CSVETGRLHGYTF	TGCAGCGTTGAAACAGGGAGGCTTCATGGCTACACCTTC
.	many	TRBV10-3	TRBJ1-1	CATKSTGNLNTEAFF	TGTGCCACCAAGAGTACAGGGAACTTGAACACTGAAGCTTTCTTT
.	many	TRBV12-3/TRBV12-4	TRBJ1-1	CASSFLGTEAFF	TGTGCCAGCAGTTTTCTTGGTACTGAAGCTTTCTTT
TRBD2	.	TRBV12-3/TRBV12-4	TRBJ2-6	CASSYSGRVSGANVLTF	TGTGCCAGCAGTTATAGCGGGAGGGTCTCTGGGGCCAACGTCCTGACTTTC
.	.	TRBV5-8	TRBJ2-2	CASSLEAQGRGTGELFF	TGTGCCAGCAGCTTGGAGGCCCAGGGGAGAGGCACCGGGGAGCTGTTTTTT
TRBD1	many	TRBV7-9	TRBJ2-7	CASSLEQGFYEQYF	TGTGCCAGCAGCTTAGAACAGGGGTTCTACGAGCAGTACTTC
TRBD1	.	TRBV3-1	TRBJ2-2	CASSQDRRRQGSGGELFF	TGTGCCAGCAGCCAAGACCGAAGACGACAGGGTTCGGGCGGGGAGCTGTTTTTT
TRBD1	.	TRBV27	TRBJ1-6	CASSSGQDNSPLHF	TGTGCCAGCAGTTCGGGACAGGATAATTCACCCCTCCACTTT
.	.	TRBV6-6	TRBJ1-4	CASSTRDEKLFF	TGTGCCAGCAGCACCAGAGATGAAAAACTGTTTTTT
.	few	TRBV12-3/TRBV12-4	TRBJ2-5	CASSTLRVTQYF	TGTGCCAGCAGTACCCTGCGGGTGACCCAGTACTTC
.	.	TRBV6-5	TRBJ2-1	CASSSGVGSYNEQFF	TGTGCCAGCAGTTCCGGGGTAGGCTCCTACAATGAGCAGTTCTTC
.	.	TRBV12-3/TRBV12-4	TRBJ2-6	CASSFKAGANVLTF	TGTGCCAGCAGTTTCAAGGCTGGGGCCAACGTCCTGACTTTC
.	many	TRBV13	TRBJ1-5	CASSLGGGSNQPQHF	TGCGCCAGCAGCTTGGGAGGGGGAAGCAATCAGCCCCAGCATTTT
TRBD2	.	TRBV5-1	TRBJ2-2	CASSLASGDTGELFF	TGCGCCAGCAGCTTGGCTAGCGGGGACACCGGGGAGCTGTTTTTT
TRBD1	.	TRBV7-2	TRBJ2-7	CASSLEGGQSYEQYF	TGTGCCAGCAGCTTAGAAGGGGGACAGTCCTACGAGCAGTACTTC
.	.	TRBV5-6	TRBJ1-1	CASSLSSWNTEAFF	TGTGCCAGCAGCTTGAGCAGTTGGAACACTGAAGCTTTCTTT
.	few	TRBV19	TRBJ2-1	CASSIGVLTSSYNEQFF	TGTGCCAGTAGTATCGGAGTACTGACGAGCTCCTACAATGAGCAGTTCTTC
TRBD1	few	TRBV12-3/TRBV12-4	TRBJ2-1	CASGVTDRGYNEQFF	TGTGCCAGCGGAGTCACGGACAGGGGATACAATGAGCAGTTCTTC
TRBD2	once	TRBV12-3/TRBV12-4	TRBJ2-6	CAGGVSGANVLTF	TGTGCCGGGGGGGTCTCTGGGGCCAACGTCCTGACTTTC
.	.	TRBV20-1	TRBJ1-4	CSARDPRGANEKLFF	TGCAGTGCTAGAGATCCAAGGGGGGCTAATGAAAAACTGTTTTTT
.	few	TRBV29-1	TRBJ1-1	CSASDSVTEAFF	TGCAGCGCGTCGGACAGTGTCACTGAAGCTTTCTTT
.	.	TRBV11-2	TRBJ1-6	CASSLGRTAYNSPLHF	TGTGCCAGCAGCTTAGGGAGGACAGCCTATAATTCACCCCTCCACTTT
.	few	TRBV20-1	TRBJ1-3	CSAPRPGYGNTIYF	TGCAGTGCCCCTAGGCCAGGGTATGGAAACACCATATATTTT
.	few	TRBV3-1	TRBJ2-3	CASSQEGRGELDTQYF	TGTGCCAGCAGCCAAGAGGGGAGAGGGGAGTTGGATACGCAGTATTTT
.	.	TRBV4-2	TRBJ2-1	CASSQGLSGTKDEQFF	TGTGCCAGCAGCCAAGGGTTGTCCGGGACAAAGGATGAGCAGTTCTTC
TRBD2	.	TRBV7-7	TRBJ2-2	CASSSTSGTGGELFF	TGTGCCAGCAGCTCTACTAGCGGGACCGGCGGGGAGCTGTTTTTT
TRBD1	few	TRBV6-1	TRBJ2-5	CASSSTGVLVKTQYF	TGTGCCAGCAGCTCGACAGGGGTACTTGTAAAGACCCAGTACTTC
.	few	TRBV27	TRBJ1-1	CASSLVSRGNHTEAFF	TGTGCCAGCAGTTTAGTCTCTCGGGGCAACCACACTGAAGCTTTCTTT